The source of this T cell receptor beta chain is a study of T cell changes during pregnancy in multiple sclerosis. V gave up 1 base and J gave up 0 bases, with 7 bases separating them. The germline V gene encodes CDR1 SGHVS and CDR2 FQNEAQ. The CDR3 loop spans 15 amino acids. Clones were sequenced by immunoSEQ multiplex PCR, and TCRdb holds only the in-frame ones, with some missing. The table records over 85,000 clones, just over 90% of them present only once. This clone was seen only once. Sequencing used peripheral blood, obtained in the second trimester of pregnancy. This clonotype originated in a female donor in good health, enrolled as a control in a pregnancy study. The chain has TRBV7-8 and TRBJ2-1; TRBD2 is a possible D gene (6 bases). CDR3: CASSLDGSSYNEQFF. In DNA, the CDR3 is TGTGCCAGCAGCTTAGACGGGAGCTCCTACAATGAGCAGTTCTTC.